The 14 T cell receptor beta chains reported below all come from one sample, sequenced in a study of resident and recirculating memory T cells in vitiligo. Data came from immunoSEQ multiplex PCR; TCRdb stores just in-frame clones and leaves some out. The sample lists 35,000 to 45,000 clones; around nine tenths were seen once. The sample consisted of blood. The receptors here all came from a male donor with vitiligo.

This clone was seen just once. The chain employs TRBV25-1 and TRBJ1-1, with 7 bases fitting TRBD1. CDR1 and CDR2 from the germline V gene are MGHDK and SYGVNS. J gave up 1 base and V 4 bases, and 3 bases lay outside the gene matches. This CDR3 spans 14 amino acids. The CDR3 spells CASSGRQGNTEAFF. CDR3 DNA sequence: TGTGCCAGCAGTGGGAGACAGGGGAACACTGAAGCTTTCTTT.

Details on this clone: An end of the junction differs from the germline gene, which may be a read error. Other nucleotide sequences in the sample specify the same CDR3. J is TRBJ2-2 and V is TRBV27; perhaps TRBD1 as D (6 bases). This CDR3 is built from 15 residues. Germline V gene data show CDR1 as MNHEY and CDR2 as SMNVEV (reference sequence). The CDR3 protein is CASTLWGPNTGELFF. CDR3 nucleotide sequence: TGTGCCAGCACCCTTTGGGGGCCGAACACCGGGGAACTGTTTTTT.

The rearrangement uses TRBV19 and TRBJ2-3, with TRBD1 as a possible D gene (6 bases). Germline V CDR1 and CDR2: LNHDA, SQIVND (reference sequence). The CDR3 consists of 14 residues. Trimming took 10 bases from V and 2 from J, leaving 16 bases between them. In DNA, the CDR3 is TGTGCCACCGCTACGGGACACCTCACAGATACGCAGTATTTT. Its protein is CATATGHLTDTQYF.

The chain has TRBV4-2 and TRBJ2-3; 7 bases line up with TRBD2. Germline loops: CDR1 LGHNA, CDR2 YNFKEQ. This CDR3 is built from 15 residues. J was trimmed by 5 bases and V by 2 bases; bases with no gene match: 7. The CDR3 DNA reads as TGTGCCAGCAGCCAAACTAGCGAGGCTGGAGATACGCAGTATTTT. Translated: CASSQTSEAGDTQYF.

The V call is TRBV5-4, the J call TRBJ2-5; 11 bases are a match to TRBD2. Germline lookup yields CDR1 SGHNT and CDR2 YYREEE (reference sequence). With V trimmed by 4 bases and J by 1 base, 9 bases remained unmatched. The CDR3 extends over 17 amino acids. The CDR3 reads CASSPPGLADRQETQYF. The CDR3 DNA is TGTGCCAGCAGCCCCCCGGGACTAGCGGATCGCCAAGAGACCCAGTACTTC.

The CDR3 region has the DNA TGTGCCAGCAGCTTAGTAGCGGGGGGGCCGAATGAGCAGTTCTTC. Its translation: CASSLVAGGPNEQFF. The V call is TRBV7-9, the J call TRBJ2-1, with TRBD2 matching over 11 bases. J gave up 7 bases and V 1 base, and 3 bases lay outside the gene matches. Per the germline V gene, CDR1 is SEHNR and CDR2 is FQNEAQ (reference sequence). The CDR3 spans 15 residues.

The gene calls are TRBV10-2 and TRBJ1-2, with 12 nucleotides matching TRBD1. The CDR3 length is 13 residues. V trimming: 6 bases; J trimming: 8 bases; junction bases outside the gene matches: 4. Per the germline V gene, CDR1 is WSHSY and CDR2 is SAAADI. The DNA for the CDR3 is TGCGCCAGCAGGGGGGGGACAGGGGGCGGCTACACCTTC. Protein: CASRGGTGGGYTF.

The chain recombines TRBV5-3 with TRBJ1-4; maybe TRBD1 (6 bases). TRBV5-3 is sorted into the ORF group, with uncertain function. This CDR3 comprises 11 residues. Trimming cost V 0 bases and J 17 bases, with 11 bases left between them. The CDR3 sequence is CARSLGTGTFF. DNA of the CDR3: TGTGCCAGAAGCTTGGGGACCGGGACATTTTTT.

The rearrangement uses TRBV29-1 and TRBJ1-2; TRBD1 matches at 10 bases. The CDR3 has 14 residues. V shed 5 bases, J shed 5 bases, and the junction held 8 bases outside the gene matches. The germline CDR1 and CDR2 sequences are SQVTM and ANQGSEA. CDR3 loop: CSVSRQGAEYGYTF. In DNA, the CDR3 is TGCAGCGTTAGCCGACAGGGGGCGGAATATGGCTACACCTTC.

V and J are TRBV7-2 and TRBJ2-7; 7 bases fit TRBD2. From germline, CDR1 is SGHTA and CDR2 FQGNSA. The CDR3 is made up of 16 amino acids. V shed 1 base, J shed 6 bases, and the junction held 12 bases outside the gene matches. Written as DNA, the CDR3 is TGTGCCAGCAGCTTAGGATCGGCCCAGCGGGGCAGCGAGCAGTACTTC. It translates to CASSLGSAQRGSEQYF.

The table lists this clone with a few counts. This chain uses TRBV25-1 with TRBJ1-1; possibly TRBD1 for D (6 bases). In germline, CDR1 is MGHDK, CDR2 SYGVNS. CDR3 length equals 14 residues. V lost 6 bases to trimming and J lost 5 bases, with 16 bases between them. Here the CDR3 reads CASRATGRGTEAFF. The CDR3 nucleotides read TGTGCCAGCAGAGCTACAGGGAGGGGGACTGAAGCTTTCTTT.

The rearrangement links TRBV7-2 to TRBJ2-5; TRBD2 aligns across 14 bases. The V and J ends lost 5 bases and 5 bases, in that order; junction bases with no gene match: 7. Germline V gene data show CDR1 as SGHTA and CDR2 as FQGNSA. The CDR3 totals 16 residues. This chain's CDR3 is CASSIPGLAGVETQYF. The CDR3 bases are TGTGCCAGCAGCATTCCGGGACTAGCGGGGGTGGAGACCCAGTACTTC.

This chain links TRBV5-4 with TRBJ2-5, with TRBD1 matching 7 bases. V trimming: 2 bases; J trimming: 5 bases; junction bases outside the gene matches: 9. The CDR3 consists of 15 residues. Germline lookup yields CDR1 SGHNT and CDR2 YYREEE (reference sequence). The CDR3 sequence is CASSFPAGGDETQYF. CDR3 DNA sequence: TGTGCCAGCAGCTTCCCGGCAGGGGGTGATGAGACCCAGTACTTC. Supplemented by reference TRBV5-4 and TRBJ2-5, the full variable domain reads ETGVTQSPTHLIKTRGQQVTLRCSSQSGHNTVSWYQQALGQGPQFIFQYYREEENGRGNFPPRFSGLQFPNYSSELNVNALELDDSALYLCASSFPAGGDETQYFGPGTRLLVL.

The CDR3 region has the DNA TGTGCCAGCAGCCAATTCGGACAGGTTGCTAACTATGGCTACACCTTC. It yields the protein CASSQFGQVANYGYTF. The genes are TRBV5-4 and TRBJ1-2; TRBD1 aligns across 7 bases. Germline values: CDR1 SGHNT, CDR2 YYREEE (reference sequence). The CDR3 runs to 16 residues. Trimming at V came to 4 bases and at J to 0 bases, leaving 9 bases not matched to a gene.